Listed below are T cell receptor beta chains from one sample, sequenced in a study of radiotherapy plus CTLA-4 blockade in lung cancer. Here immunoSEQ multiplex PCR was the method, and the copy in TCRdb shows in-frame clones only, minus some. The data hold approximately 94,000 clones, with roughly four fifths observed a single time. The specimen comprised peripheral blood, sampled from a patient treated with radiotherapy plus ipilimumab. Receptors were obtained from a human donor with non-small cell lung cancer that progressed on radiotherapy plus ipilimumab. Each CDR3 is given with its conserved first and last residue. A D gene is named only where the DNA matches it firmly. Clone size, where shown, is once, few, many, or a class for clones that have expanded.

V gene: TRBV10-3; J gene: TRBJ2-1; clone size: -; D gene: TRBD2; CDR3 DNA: TGTGCCTCACTAGCGGGAGGGCCGGGTGAGCAGTTCTTC; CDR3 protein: CASLAGGPGEQFF
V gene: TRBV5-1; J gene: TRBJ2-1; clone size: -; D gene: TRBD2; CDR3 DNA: TGCGCCAGCAGCTTGGACGGGAGGAGCTCCTACAATGAGCAGTTCTTC; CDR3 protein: CASSLDGRSSYNEQFF
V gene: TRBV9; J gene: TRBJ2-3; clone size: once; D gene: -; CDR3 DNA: TGTGCCAGCAGCGTAGCCGGGAGCACCCACACAGATACGCAGTATTTT; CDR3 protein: CASSVAGSTHTDTQYF
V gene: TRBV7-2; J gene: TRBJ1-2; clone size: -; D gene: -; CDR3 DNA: TGTGCCAGCAGCTTATTAATGGATCGGAGCTATGGCTACACCTTC; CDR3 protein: CASSLLMDRSYGYTF
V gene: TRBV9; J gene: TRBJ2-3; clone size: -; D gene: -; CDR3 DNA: TGTGCCAGCAGCGTAGCCTGGGGGGGGGCGGATACGCAGTATTTT; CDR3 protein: CASSVAWGGADTQYF
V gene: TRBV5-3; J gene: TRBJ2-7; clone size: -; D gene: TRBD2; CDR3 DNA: TGTGCCAGAAGCTTTACTAGCGAAGACTACGAGCAGTACTTC; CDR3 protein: CARSFTSEDYEQYF
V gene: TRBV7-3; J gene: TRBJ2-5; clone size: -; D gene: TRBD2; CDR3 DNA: TGTGCCAGCAGCGCACTAGCGGTGGAGGGGACCCAGTACTTC; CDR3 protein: CASSALAVEGTQYF
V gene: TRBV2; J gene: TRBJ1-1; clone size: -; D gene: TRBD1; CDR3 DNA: TGTGCCAGCAGACGGGACAGGGGGCGGTCTGAAGCTTTCTTT; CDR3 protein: CASRRDRGRSEAFF
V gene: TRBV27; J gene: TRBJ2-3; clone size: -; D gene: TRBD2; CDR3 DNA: TGTGCCAGCAGCTTACTAGCGGGAGGGCCCGCAGATACGCAGTATTTT; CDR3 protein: CASSLLAGGPADTQYF
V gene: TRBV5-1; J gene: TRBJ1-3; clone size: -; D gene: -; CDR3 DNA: TGCGCCAGCAGCTTGGCCTATTCGGACACCATATATTTT; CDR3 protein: CASSLAYSDTIYF
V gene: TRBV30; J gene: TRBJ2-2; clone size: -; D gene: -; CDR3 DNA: TGTGCCTGGAGCCAAGCCCGGGGATACACCGGGGAGCTGTTTTTT; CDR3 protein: CAWSQARGYTGELFF
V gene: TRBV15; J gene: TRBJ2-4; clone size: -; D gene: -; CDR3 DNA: TGTGCCACCAGCAGAGGGGGGAACATTCAGTACTTC; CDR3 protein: CATSRGGNIQYF
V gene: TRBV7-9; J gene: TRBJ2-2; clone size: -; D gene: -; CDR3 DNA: TGTGCCATCATGGAACAAAAGACAGGAATTGTCACCGGGGAGCTGTTTTTT; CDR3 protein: CAIMEQKTGIVTGELFF
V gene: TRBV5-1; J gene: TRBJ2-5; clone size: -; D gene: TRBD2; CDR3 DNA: TGCGCCAGCAGCAAGGGGACTAGCGGGAGCCAAGAGACCCAGTACTTC; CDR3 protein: CASSKGTSGSQETQYF
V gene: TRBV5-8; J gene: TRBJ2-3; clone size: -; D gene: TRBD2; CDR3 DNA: TGTGCCAGCAGCCCCGGGACTAGCACCACAGATACGCAGTATTTT; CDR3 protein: CASSPGTSTTDTQYF
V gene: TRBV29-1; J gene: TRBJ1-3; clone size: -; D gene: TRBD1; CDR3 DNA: TGCAGCGTTGAAAGACAGGGGGCTGGAAACACCATATATTTT; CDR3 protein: CSVERQGAGNTIYF
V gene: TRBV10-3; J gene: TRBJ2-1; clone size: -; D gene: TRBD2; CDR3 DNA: TGTGCCATCAGTTCGCTAGCGGGAGTGTACTACAATGAGCAGTTCTTC; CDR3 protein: CAISSLAGVYYNEQFF
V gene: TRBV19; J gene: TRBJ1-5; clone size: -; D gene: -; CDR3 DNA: TGTGCCAGTAGTATAGTAGCCATACGACCAAATCAGCCCCAGCATTTT; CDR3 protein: CASSIVAIRPNQPQHF
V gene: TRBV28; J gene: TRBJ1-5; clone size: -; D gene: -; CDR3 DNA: TGTGCCAGCAGTCGGCTGGGCAATCAGCCCCAGCATTTT; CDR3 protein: CASSRLGNQPQHF
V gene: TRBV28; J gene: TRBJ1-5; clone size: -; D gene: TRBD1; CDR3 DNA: TGTGCCAGCAGGTTCTACCAGGGGGGCAATCAGCCCCAGCATTTT; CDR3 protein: CASRFYQGGNQPQHF
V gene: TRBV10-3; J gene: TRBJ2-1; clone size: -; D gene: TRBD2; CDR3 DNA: TGTGCCATCAGTGAGTATGGGACTAGCAAAGCCTACAATGAGCAGTTCTTC; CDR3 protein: CAISEYGTSKAYNEQFF
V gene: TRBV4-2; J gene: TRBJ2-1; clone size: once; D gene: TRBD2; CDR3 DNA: TGTGCCAGCAGCCAAGATGATGGACTAGCGGGATCTAATGAGCAGTTCTTC; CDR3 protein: CASSQDDGLAGSNEQFF
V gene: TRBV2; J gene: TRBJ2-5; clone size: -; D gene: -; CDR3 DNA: TGTGCCAGCAACCTCAAAGAGACCCAGTACTTC; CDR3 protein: CASNLKETQYF
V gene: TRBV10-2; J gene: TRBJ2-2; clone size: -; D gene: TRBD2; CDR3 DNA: TGCGCCAGCAGAGCGGGGCCCACCGGGGAGCTGTTTTTT; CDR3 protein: CASRAGPTGELFF
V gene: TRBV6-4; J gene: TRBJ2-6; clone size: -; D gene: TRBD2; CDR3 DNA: TGTGCCAGCAGTGACGGGAGGGGTGGGGCCAACGTCCTGACTTTC; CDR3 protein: CASSDGRGGANVLTF
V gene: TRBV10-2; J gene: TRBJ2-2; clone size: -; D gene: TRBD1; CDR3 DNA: TGCGCCAGCAGGGACAGGGGGGCGGGGGAGCTGTTTTTT; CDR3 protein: CASRDRGAGELFF
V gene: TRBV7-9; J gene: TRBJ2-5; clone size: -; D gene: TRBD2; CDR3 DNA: TGTGCCAGCAGTCCTGGACTAGCGGGAGAGGAGACCCAGTACTTC; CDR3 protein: CASSPGLAGEETQYF
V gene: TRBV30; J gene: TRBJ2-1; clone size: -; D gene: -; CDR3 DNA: TGTGCCTGGAGGCGAGCAGGCGACTACAATGAGCAGTTCTTC; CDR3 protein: CAWRRAGDYNEQFF
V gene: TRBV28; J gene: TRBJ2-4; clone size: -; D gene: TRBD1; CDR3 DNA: TGTGCCAGCAGTTTGGGGACAGGGGGCAACGGCCGCCTTCAGTACTTC; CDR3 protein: CASSLGTGGNGRLQYF
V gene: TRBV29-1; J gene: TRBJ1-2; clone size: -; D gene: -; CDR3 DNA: TGCAGCGTTGAAGAGGGGGGAGGTAACTATGGCTACACCTTC; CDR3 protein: CSVEEGGGNYGYTF
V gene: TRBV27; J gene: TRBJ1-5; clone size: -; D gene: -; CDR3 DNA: TGTGCCCCGGGGGGGCGGACGGATAGCAATCAGCCCCAGCATTTT; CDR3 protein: CAPGGRTDSNQPQHF
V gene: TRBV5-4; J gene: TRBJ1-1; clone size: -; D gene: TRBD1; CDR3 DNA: TGTGCCAGCAGCTCCCGGACAGGGGGGGGCACTGAAGCTTTCTTT; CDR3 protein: CASSSRTGGGTEAFF
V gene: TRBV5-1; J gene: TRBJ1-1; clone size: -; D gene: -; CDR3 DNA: TGCGCCAGCAGCCTGGACATGAACACTGAAGCTTTCTTT; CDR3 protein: CASSLDMNTEAFF
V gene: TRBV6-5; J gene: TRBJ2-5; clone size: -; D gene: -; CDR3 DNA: TGTGCCAGCGTAGGGGAGACCCAGTACTTC; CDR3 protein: CASVGETQYF
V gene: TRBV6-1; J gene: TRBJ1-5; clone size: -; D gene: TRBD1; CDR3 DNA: TGTGCCAGCAGTGAACCGGGACAGGGAAGACACCGGGCGAAACAGCCCCAGCATTTT; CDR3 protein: CASSEPGQGRHRAKQPQHF
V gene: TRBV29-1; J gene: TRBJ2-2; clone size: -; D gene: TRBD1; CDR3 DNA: TGCAGCGCAGGGACAGGGGGCTTCACCGGGGAGCTGTTTTTT; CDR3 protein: CSAGTGGFTGELFF
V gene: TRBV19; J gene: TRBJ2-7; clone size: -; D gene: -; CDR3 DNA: TGTGCCAGTAGTATAGGCCAGGGACGTTACGAGCAGTACTTC; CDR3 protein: CASSIGQGRYEQYF
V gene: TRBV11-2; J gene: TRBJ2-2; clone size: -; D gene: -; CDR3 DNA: TGTGCCAGCAGCCCGAGGATGGACGCGGGACCGAACACCGGGGAGCTGTTTTTT; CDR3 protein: CASSPRMDAGPNTGELFF
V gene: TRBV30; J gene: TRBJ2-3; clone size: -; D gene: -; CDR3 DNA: TGTGCCTGGAAACCGGCCTATACAATCACAGATACGCAGTATTTT; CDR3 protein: CAWKPAYTITDTQYF
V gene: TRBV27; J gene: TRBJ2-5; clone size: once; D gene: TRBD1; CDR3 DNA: TGTGCCAGCAGTTTGTCGGGACAGGGAAAAGAGACCCAGTACTTC; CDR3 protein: CASSLSGQGKETQYF
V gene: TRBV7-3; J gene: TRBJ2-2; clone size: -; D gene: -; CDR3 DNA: TGTGCCAGCAGCTTATTAGTGCCGATACTAAACACCGGGGAGCTGTTTTTT; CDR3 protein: CASSLLVPILNTGELFF
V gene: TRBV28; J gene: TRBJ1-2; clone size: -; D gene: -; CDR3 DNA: TGTGCCAGCAGTCCCCGGGGACGATCCTATGGCTACACCTTC; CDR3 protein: CASSPRGRSYGYTF
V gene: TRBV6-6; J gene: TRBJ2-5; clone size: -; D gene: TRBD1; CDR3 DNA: TGTGCCAGCCAGGAGACAGGGGGTAGGACCCAGTACTTC; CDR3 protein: CASQETGGRTQYF
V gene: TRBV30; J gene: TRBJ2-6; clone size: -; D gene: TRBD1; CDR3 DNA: TGTGCCTGGAGTAGGGGGCCTGGGGCCAACGTCCTGACTTTC; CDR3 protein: CAWSRGPGANVLTF
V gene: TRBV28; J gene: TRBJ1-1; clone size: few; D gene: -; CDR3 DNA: TGTGCCTCATCGTACACTGAAGCTTTCTTT; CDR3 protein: CASSYTEAFF
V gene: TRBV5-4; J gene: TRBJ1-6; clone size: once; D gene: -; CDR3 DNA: TGTGCCAGCAGCCCGGACGCCCGGGAGGGGTCACCCCTCCACTTT; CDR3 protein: CASSPDAREGSPLHF
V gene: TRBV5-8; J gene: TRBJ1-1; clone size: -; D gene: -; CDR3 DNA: TGTGCCAGCAGCTTGGGTAGGCGGACTGAAGCTTTCTTT; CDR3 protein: CASSLGRRTEAFF
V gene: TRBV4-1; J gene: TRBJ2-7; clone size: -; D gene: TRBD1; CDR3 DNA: TGCGCCAGCAGCCAAGAGGGAACAGGGGGCAACGAGCAGTACTTC; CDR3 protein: CASSQEGTGGNEQYF
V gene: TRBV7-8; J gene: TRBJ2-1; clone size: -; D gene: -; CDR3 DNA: TGTGCCAGCAGCTTAGATTCAGGTGAGCAGTTCTTC; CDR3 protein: CASSLDSGEQFF
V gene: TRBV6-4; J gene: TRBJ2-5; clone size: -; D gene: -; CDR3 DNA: TGTGCCAGCAGGGTAAAACCAGGGTTCGGGCAGGAGACCCAGTACTTC; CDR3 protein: CASRVKPGFGQETQYF
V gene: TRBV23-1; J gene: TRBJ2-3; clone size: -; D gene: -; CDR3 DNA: TGCGCCAGCAGTCTGACGGCCTGCACAGATACGCAGTATTTT; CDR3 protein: CASSLTACTDTQYF
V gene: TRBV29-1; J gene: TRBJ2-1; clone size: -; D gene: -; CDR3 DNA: TGCAGCACCTTTAGACACCCACCTTGGGGTGAGCAGTTCTTC; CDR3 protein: CSTFRHPPWGEQFF
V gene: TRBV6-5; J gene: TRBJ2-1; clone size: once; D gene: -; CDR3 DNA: TGTGCCAGCAGTTACGGGACTTCCTCCTACAATGAGCAGTTCTTC; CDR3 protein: CASSYGTSSYNEQFF
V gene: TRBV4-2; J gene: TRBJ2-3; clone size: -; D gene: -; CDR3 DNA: TGTGCCAGCAGCCAAGAGCCCGGGTATTACACAGATACGCAGTATTTT; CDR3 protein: CASSQEPGYYTDTQYF